These 17 T cell receptor beta chains were all obtained from the same sample, sequenced in a study of T cell responses to AZD1222 COVID-19 vaccine. Profiled with immunoSEQ multiplex PCR; TCRdb holds only in-frame clones, not every one. Of 150,000 to 200,000 clones listed, 85% to 90% were seen once; the top ten hold around 6.9%. The input for sequencing was peripheral blood, taken on day 0 of AZD1222 vaccination. The source of these receptors is an adult in good health.

This chain links TRBV10-3 with TRBJ1-4; no clear D. Per germline, CDR1 ENHRY and CDR2 SYGVKD. Deletions cut 6 bases from V and 6 bases from J, with 11 bases between. The CDR3 covers 13 residues. CDR3 nucleotides: TGTGCCATCAGGTCGAGAGTCGATGAAAAACTGTTTTTT. It codes for CAIRSRVDEKLFF.

In regard to this clone: Other DNA sequences within the sample encode an identical CDR3. This sequence joins TRBV3-1 (or the pseudogene TRBV3-2) and TRBJ2-4; TRBD1 matches at 7 bases. CDR1 and CDR2 from the germline V gene are LGHDT and YNNKEL (reference sequence). Trimming removed 1 base from V and 2 bases from J; junction bases left unmatched: 2. This CDR3 has 15 residues. The CDR3 sequence is CASSQGTGPKNIQYF. The CDR3 DNA sequence: TGTGCCAGCAGCCAAGGGACAGGCCCCAAAAACATTCAGTACTTC.

This clone was seen only a few times. The CDR3 sequence is CASKLWDEQFF. In DNA, the CDR3 is TGTGCCAGCAAGCTTTGGGATGAGCAGTTCTTC. This chain joins TRBV2 and TRBJ2-1; D call uncertain. Trimming cost V 7 bases and J 8 bases, with 9 bases left between them. Germline CDR1 reads SNHLY; CDR2 reads FYNNEI. This CDR3 has 11 amino acids.

CDR3 in amino acids: CAWRGGGRAGEQYF. The CDR3 DNA sequence: TGTGCCTGGAGAGGCGGGGGTAGGGCGGGTGAGCAGTACTTC. The chain joins TRBV30 to TRBJ2-7, with 7 bases aligning to TRBD2. CDR3 length equals 14 residues. Germline CDR1 GTSNPN, CDR2 SVGIG (reference sequence). V was clipped by 3 bases and J by 7 bases; unmatched bases: 12. Full variable domain (missing parts from reference TRBV30 and TRBJ2-7): SQTIHQWPATLVQPVGSPLSLECTVEGTSNPNLYWYRQAAGRGLQLLFYSVGIGQISSEVPQNLSASRPQDRQFILSSKKLLLSDSGFYLCAWRGGGRAGEQYFGPGTRLTVT.

This chain uses TRBV6-1 with TRBJ2-7, with D unresolved. Per germline, CDR1 MNHNS and CDR2 SASEGT. The CDR3 covers 11 residues. Trimming removed 3 bases at V and 5 bases at J, with 5 bases between. The CDR3 coding sequence is TGTGCCAGCAGTGATTATAACGAGCAGTACTTC. Translating gives CASSDYNEQYF.

V gene TRBV21-1 combines with J gene TRBJ1-6; the table's TRBD1 call for D was not verified on the DNA. TRBV21-1 is described as a pseudogene. There are 15 residues in the CDR3. The DNA of the CDR3 is TGTGCCAGCAGCAAAGCTGTGACAACTCAATCACCCCTCCACTTT. Translation gives CASSKAVTTQSPLHF.

The V gene is TRBV5-4, the J gene TRBJ2-6; no firm D call. V lost 4 bases and J lost 0, with 8 bases in between. The CDR3 is made up of 15 amino acids. Germline V gives CDR1 SGHNT, CDR2 YYREEE (reference sequence). The CDR3 coding sequence is TGTGCCAGCAGCAACGATCTCTCTGGGGCCAACGTCCTGACTTTC. This encodes CASSNDLSGANVLTF.

This clone was seen a few times. The chain uses TRBV27 and TRBJ1-1; 9 nucleotides line up with TRBD1. The germline V gene encodes CDR1 MNHEY and CDR2 SMNVEV (reference sequence). This CDR3 spans 16 amino acids. The J segment lost 7 bases and the V segment lost 6 bases, leaving 15 bases of the junction unmatched. The CDR3 protein is CASSTIQPGQGFEAFF. DNA of the CDR3: TGTGCCAGCAGCACCATTCAACCGGGACAGGGTTTTGAAGCTTTCTTT.

A word on this clone: A read error may produce the germline difference seen at one junction end. V is TRBV7-3 and J is TRBJ2-2, with TRBD2 matching over 8 bases. CDR3 length: 15 residues. Per germline, CDR1 SGHTA and CDR2 FQGTGA. The CDR3 loop reads CASTFAGGSTGELFF. CDR3 nucleotide sequence: TGCGCCAGCACCTTCGCGGGGGGAAGCACCGGGGAGCTGTTTTTT.

The V gene is TRBV10-2, the J gene TRBJ1-6; D gene ambiguous. Germline assignment: CDR1 WSHSY and CDR2 SAAADI. This CDR3 region has 13 residues. The V end lost 4 bases, the J end lost 9 bases, and 10 bases lay between the germline ends. The CDR3 DNA follows: TGCGCCAGCAGTGTCGAAAATCGTTCACCCCTCCACTTT. Encoded protein: CASSVENRSPLHF.

The chain links TRBV30 to TRBJ1-2; 11 nucleotides agree with TRBD1. The CDR3 is made up of 16 amino acids. Trimming took 3 bases from V and 0 from J; bases not matched to a gene: 6. Per the germline V gene, CDR1 is GTSNPN and CDR2 is SVGIG (reference sequence). The CDR3 nucleotides are TGTGCCTGGAGCGCGGACAGGGGGCAAGCTAACTATGGCTACACCTTC. Translating it yields CAWSADRGQANYGYTF. Drawing the rest from reference TRBV30 and TRBJ1-2, the complete variable domain is SQTIHQWPATLVQPVGSPLSLECTVEGTSNPNLYWYRQAAGRGLQLLFYSVGIGQISSEVPQNLSASRPQDRQFILSSKKLLLSDSGFYLCAWSADRGQANYGYTFGSGTRLTVV.

The chain recombines TRBV5-4 with TRBJ2-3, with TRBD1 matching 9 bases. V was clipped by 4 bases and J by 0 bases; unmatched bases: 6. Germline values: CDR1 SGHNT, CDR2 YYREEE (reference sequence). The CDR3 is 16 amino acids. CDR3 sequence: CASSNGQGRSTDTQYF. CDR3 nucleotides: TGTGCCAGCAGCAACGGACAGGGGAGGAGCACAGATACGCAGTATTTT.

The CDR3 DNA reads TGTGCCAGCTCACCATGGGCTAGCGGTTTGACTAGCACAGATACGCAGTATTTT. Encoded protein: CASSPWASGLTSTDTQYF. This chain uses TRBV18 with TRBJ2-3; 7 bases match TRBD2. Per the germline V gene, CDR1 is KGHSH and CDR2 is LQKENI. This CDR3 has 18 residues. V gave up 2 bases and J gave up 0 bases; unmatched junction bases: 11.

V gene TRBV7-8 combines with J gene TRBJ1-5; 12 nucleotides line up with TRBD1. The CDR3 is 16 amino acids. Germline values: CDR1 SGHVS, CDR2 FQNEAQ. V was pared by 5 bases and J by 6 bases, with 8 bases of the junction left unmatched. The CDR3 region is CASSPRDRGLIQPQHF. The CDR3 DNA reads TGTGCCAGCAGCCCCCGGGACAGGGGGCTGATTCAGCCCCAGCATTTT.

The chain combines TRBV4-3 with TRBJ1-5; D is perhaps TRBD1 (5 bases). Looked up from germline, CDR1 is LGHNA and CDR2 is YSLEER. CDR3 size: 13 residues. V lost 0 bases and J lost 11, with 11 bases in between. The CDR3 nucleotides read TGCGCCAGCAGCCAAGATAGGCGGGGGGCCCAGCATTTT. It encodes CASSQDRRGAQHF.

This clone was recorded a few times. The J gene is TRBJ2-7, the V gene TRBV28, with D maybe TRBD1 (6 bases). V was cut by 4 bases and J by 3 bases, with 10 bases left in between. This CDR3 region has 13 residues. In germline, CDR1 is MDHEN, CDR2 SYDVKM. The CDR3 is CASSSGTLYEQYV. For the CDR3, the DNA is TGTGCCAGCAGTTCCGGGACACTCTACGAGCAGTACGTC.

The gene calls are TRBV9 and TRBJ1-1; no firm D call. Germline CDR1 and CDR2: SGDLS and YYNGEE. The CDR3 totals 14 residues. The V gene lost 4 bases and the J gene lost 0 bases, with 10 bases spanning the gap. DNA of the CDR3: TGTGCCAGCAGCCCCCGCGTTGTGAACACTGAAGCTTTCTTT. It yields the protein CASSPRVVNTEAFF.